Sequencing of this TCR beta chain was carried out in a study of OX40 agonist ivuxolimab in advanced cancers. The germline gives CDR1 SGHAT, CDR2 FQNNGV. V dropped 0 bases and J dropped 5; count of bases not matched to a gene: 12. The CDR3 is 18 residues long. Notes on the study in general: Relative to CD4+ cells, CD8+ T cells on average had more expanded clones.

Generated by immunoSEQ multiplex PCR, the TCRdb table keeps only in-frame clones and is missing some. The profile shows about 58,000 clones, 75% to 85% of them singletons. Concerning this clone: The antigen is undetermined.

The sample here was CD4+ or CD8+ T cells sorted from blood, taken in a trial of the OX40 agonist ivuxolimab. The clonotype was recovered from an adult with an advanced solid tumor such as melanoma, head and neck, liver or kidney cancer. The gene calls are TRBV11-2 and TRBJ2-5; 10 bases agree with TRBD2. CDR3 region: CASSLEISSGGAWETQYF. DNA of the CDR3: TGTGCCAGCAGCTTAGAAATATCCAGCGGGGGGGCGTGGGAGACCCAGTACTTC.